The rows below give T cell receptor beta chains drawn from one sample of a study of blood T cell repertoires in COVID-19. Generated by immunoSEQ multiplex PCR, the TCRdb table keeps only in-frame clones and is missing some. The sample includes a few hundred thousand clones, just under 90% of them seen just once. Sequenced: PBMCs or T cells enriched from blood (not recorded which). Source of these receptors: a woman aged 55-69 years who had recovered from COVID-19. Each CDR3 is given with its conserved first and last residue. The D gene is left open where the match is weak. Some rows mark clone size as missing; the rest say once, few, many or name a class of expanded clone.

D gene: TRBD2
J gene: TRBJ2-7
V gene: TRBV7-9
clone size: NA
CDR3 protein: CASSNSGDEQYF

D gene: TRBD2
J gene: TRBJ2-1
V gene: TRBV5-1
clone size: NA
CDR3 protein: CASSLTSGGVNEQFF

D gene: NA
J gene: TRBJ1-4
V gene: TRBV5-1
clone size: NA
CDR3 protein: CASSLGSGVTNEKLFF

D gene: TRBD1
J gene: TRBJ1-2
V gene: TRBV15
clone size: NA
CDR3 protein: CATSRGRTGLYGYTF

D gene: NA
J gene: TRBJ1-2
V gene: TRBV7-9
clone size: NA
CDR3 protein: CASIPTRDPYGGYTF

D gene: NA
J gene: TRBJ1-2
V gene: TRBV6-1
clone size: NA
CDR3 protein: CASSDTKGLHYGYTF

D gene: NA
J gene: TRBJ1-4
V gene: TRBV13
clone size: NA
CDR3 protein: CASGEEGNEKLFF

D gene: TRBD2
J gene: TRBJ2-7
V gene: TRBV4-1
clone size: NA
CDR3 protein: CASSQVGSGRDEQYF

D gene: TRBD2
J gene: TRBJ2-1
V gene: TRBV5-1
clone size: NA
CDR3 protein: CASSRGVNEQFF

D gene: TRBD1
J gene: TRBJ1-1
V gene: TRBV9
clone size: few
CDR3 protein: CASKPGTGNTEAFF

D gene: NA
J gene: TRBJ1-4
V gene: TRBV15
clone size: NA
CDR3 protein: CATSRITNRAQKLFF

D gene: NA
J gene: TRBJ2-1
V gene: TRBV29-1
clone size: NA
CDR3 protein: CSVERGTYNEQFF